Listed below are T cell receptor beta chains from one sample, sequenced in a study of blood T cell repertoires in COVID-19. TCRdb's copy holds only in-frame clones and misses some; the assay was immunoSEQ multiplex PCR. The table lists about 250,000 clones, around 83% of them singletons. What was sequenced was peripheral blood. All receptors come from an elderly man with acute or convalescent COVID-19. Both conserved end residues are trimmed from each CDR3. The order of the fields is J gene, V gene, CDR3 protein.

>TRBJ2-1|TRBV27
ASSTSGGWEQF
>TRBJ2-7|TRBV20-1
SASFRWSSYEQY
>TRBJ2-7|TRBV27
ASSLRRRGLSYEQY
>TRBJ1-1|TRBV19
ASSMSRRDTEAF
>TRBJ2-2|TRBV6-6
ASSHTGTGELF
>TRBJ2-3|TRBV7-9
ASSLGASLTDTQY
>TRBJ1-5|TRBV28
ASSLTGQGDQPQH
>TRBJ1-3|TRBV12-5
ASGSIGGQGAPRTGNTIY
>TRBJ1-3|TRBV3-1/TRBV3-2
ASSQVRGNTIY
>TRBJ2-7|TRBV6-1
ASSVRFRAGGYYEQY
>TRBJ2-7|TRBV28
ASRVRGSGGTYEQY
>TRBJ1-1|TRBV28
ASCLSGGAMNTEAF
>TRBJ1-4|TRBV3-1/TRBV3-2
ASSQGQGGYEKLF
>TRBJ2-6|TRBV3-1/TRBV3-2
ASSLTGTGFAGANVLT
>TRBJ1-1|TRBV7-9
ASNRGETEAF
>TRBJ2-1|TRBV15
ATSSSTSGTSGGTNNEQF
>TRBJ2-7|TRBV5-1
ASRPYLAGKYEQY
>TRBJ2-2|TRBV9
ASSAWGQGPGELF
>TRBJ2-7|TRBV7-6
ASSTQPLAGGVREQY
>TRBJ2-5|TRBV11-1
ASSRGLAGLETQY
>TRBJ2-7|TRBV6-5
ASSRTVSYEQY
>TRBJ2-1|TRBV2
ASSVAGPTSATYNEQF
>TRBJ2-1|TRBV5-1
ASSGAGGPYNEQF
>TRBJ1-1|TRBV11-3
ASSLVGDTSEAF
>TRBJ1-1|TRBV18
ASSPVREGTEAF
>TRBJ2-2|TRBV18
ASSPGQVTGELF
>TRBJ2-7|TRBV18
ASSPPGRGRGYEQY
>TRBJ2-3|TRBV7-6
ASSPNVRVSTDTQY
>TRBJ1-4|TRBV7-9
ASSSDLRGEKLF
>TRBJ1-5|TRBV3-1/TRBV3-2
ASSQDRLTGPQH
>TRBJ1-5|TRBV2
ASSEGTGRNQPQH
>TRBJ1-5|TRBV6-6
ASSPRQGYQPQH
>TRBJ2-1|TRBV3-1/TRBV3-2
ASSRRGQGNGNEQF
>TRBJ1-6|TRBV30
AWSVLGGNSPLH
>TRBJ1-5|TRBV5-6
ASSLWGRANQPQH
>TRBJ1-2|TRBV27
ASSRDRANYGYT
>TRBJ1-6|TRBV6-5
ASRPGGNYNSPLH
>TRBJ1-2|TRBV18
ASSPLDRGEDGYT